The clone carrying this T cell receptor (beta chain) has at least ten counts. As yet, its antigen is unknown. The data derive from a study of breast tumors, draining lymph nodes, adjacent tissues. In germline, CDR1 is KGHDR, CDR2 SFDVKD. The CDR3 covers 15 residues. V shed 2 bases and J shed 2 bases, with 11 bases lying between them. MiXCR, applied by TCRdb to the multiplex PCR reads, yields one record per CDR3 protein. In the table there are 150,000 to 200,000 distinct CDR3 sequences, roughly 30% of which are singletons. Whole-study findings and limits: Tumor and nontumor repertoires were significantly more similar in luminal-like than in basal-like breast cancer. Compared with lymph nodes, tumors were less diverse; compared with nontumor tissue, more. Findings are consistent with lymph node origin and intratumoral expansion of most tumor T cells. Data only fit, rather than demonstrated, lymph node origin of most tumor T cells.

The lymph nodes were axillary draining lymph nodes from breast cancer patients. The sample comprised axillary lymph node tissue. The rearrangement joins TRBV24-1 to TRBJ2-5; D uncertain. The TCR comes from a female donor with breast cancer. Some clones in this sample may be carry-over from other donors' samples. The CDR3 bases are TGTGCCACCAGTGATTCAAGAGTCGTTCAAGAGACCCAGTACTTC. This encodes CATSDSRVVQETQYF.